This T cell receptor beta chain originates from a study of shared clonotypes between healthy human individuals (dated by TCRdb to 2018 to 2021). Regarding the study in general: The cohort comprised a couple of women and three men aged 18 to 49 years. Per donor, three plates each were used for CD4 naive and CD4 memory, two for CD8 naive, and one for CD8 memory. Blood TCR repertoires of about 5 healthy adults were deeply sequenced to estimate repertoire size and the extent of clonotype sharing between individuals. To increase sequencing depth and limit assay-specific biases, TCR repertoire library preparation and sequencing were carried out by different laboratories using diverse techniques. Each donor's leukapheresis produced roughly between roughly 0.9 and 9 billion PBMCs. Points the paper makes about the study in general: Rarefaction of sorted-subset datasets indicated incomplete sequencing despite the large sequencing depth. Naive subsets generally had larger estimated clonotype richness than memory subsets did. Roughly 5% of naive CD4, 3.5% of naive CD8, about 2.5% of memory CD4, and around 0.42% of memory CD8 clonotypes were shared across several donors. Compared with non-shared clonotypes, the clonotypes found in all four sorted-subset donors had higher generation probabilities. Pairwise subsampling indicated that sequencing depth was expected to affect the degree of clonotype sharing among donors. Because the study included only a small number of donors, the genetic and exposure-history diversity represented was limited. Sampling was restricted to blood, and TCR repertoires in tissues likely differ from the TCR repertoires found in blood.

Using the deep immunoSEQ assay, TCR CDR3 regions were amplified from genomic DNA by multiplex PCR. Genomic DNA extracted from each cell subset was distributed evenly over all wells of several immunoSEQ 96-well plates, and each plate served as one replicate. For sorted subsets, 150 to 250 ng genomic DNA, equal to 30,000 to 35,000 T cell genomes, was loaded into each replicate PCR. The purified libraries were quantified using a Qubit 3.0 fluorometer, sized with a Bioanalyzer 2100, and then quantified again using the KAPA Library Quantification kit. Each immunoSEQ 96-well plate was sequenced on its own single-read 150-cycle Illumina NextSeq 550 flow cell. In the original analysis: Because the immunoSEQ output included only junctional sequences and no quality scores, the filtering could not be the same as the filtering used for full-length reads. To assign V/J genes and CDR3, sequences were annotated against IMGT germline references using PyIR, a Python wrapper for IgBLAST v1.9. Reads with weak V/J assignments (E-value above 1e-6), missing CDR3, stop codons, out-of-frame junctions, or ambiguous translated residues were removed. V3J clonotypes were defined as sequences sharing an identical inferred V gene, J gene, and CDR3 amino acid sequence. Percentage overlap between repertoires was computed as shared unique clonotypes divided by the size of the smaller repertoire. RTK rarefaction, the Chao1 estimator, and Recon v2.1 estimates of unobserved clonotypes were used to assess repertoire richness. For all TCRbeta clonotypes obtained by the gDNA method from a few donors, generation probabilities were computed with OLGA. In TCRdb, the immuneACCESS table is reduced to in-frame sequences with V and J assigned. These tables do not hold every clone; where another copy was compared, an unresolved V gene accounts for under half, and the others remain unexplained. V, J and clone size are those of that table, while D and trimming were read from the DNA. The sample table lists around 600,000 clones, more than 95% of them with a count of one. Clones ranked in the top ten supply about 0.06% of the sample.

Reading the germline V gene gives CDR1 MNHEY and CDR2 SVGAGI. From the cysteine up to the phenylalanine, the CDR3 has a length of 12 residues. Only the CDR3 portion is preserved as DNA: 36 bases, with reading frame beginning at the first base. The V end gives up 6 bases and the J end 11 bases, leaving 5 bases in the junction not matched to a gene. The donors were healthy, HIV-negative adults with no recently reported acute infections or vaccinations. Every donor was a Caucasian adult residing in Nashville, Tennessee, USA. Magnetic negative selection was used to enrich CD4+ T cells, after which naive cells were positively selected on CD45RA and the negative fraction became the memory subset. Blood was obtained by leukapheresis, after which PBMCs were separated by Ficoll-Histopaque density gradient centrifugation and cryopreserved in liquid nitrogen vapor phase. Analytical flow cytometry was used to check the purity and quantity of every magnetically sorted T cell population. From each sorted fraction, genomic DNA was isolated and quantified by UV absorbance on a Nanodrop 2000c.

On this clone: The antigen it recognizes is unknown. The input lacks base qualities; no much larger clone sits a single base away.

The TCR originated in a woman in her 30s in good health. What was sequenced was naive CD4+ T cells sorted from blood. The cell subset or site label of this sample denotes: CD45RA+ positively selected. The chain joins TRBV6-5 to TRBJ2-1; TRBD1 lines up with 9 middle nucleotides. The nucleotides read TGTGCCAGCAGCCTACAGGGGGCAAAGCAGTTCTTC. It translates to CASSLQGAKQFF.